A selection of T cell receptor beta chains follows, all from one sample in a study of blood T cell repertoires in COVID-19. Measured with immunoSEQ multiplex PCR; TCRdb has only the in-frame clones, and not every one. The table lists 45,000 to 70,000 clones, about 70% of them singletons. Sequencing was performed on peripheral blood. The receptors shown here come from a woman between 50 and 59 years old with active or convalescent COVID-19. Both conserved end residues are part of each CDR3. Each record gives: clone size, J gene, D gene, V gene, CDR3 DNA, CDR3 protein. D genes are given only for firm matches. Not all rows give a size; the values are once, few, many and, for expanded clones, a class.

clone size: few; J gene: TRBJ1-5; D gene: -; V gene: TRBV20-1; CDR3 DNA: TGCAGTGCTAGTAAGGGAGATCAGCCCCAGCATTTT; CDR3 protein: CSASKGDQPQHF
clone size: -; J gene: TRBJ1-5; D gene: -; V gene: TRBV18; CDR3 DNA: TGTGCCAGCTCCCAAGGGGCAGGTAGCAATCAGCCCCAGCATTTT; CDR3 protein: CASSQGAGSNQPQHF
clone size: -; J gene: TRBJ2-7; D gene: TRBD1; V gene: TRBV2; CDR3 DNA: TGTGCCAGCAGTGATAACAGGGGGGTCTACGAGCAGTACTTC; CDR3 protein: CASSDNRGVYEQYF
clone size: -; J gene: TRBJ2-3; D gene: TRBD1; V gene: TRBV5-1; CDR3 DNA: TGCGCCAGCAGCTTGGCCGGGACAGGGAGTAATACGCAGTATTTT; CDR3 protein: CASSLAGTGSNTQYF
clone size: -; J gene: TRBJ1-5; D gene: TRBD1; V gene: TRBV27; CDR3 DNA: TGTGCCAGCAGTTTTCACTTTGGACAGGGAGAACAGCCCCAGCATTTT; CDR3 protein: CASSFHFGQGEQPQHF
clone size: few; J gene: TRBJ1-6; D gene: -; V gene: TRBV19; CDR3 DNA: TGTGCCAGTAGCCTCAGGGGCGCTGGGTCACCCCTCCACTTT; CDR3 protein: CASSLRGAGSPLHF
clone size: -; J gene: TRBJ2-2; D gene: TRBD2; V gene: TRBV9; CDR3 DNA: TGTGCCAGCAGCTACCGGACTAGCGGGAGAGGAACCGGGGAGCTGTTTTTT; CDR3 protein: CASSYRTSGRGTGELFF
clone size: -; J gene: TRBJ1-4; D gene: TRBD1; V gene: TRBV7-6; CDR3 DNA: TGTGCCAGCAGCTTGTTGCCGATCGGGACAGTACGCGGTGAAAAACTGTTTTTT; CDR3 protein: CASSLLPIGTVRGEKLFF
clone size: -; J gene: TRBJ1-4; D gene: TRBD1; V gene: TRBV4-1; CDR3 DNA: TGCGCCAGCAGCCAAGCAGGGGGCAGCGAAAAACTGTTTTTT; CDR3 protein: CASSQAGGSEKLFF
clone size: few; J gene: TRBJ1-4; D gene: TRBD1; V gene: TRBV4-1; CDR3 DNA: TGCGCCAGCAGCGAGAAGACGGGACAGGGATCTTTTGAAAAACTGTTTTTT; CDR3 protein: CASSEKTGQGSFEKLFF
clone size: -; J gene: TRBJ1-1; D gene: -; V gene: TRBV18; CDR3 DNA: TGTGCCAGCTCACCCCACAGCACAGTCAAGGTTAGGACAATGAACACTGAAGCTTTCTTT; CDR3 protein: CASSPHSTVKVRTMNTEAFF
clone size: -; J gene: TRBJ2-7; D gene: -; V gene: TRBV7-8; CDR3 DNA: TGTGCCAGCAGCTTAGATCAGGGGTCAGGCTACGAGCAGTACTTC; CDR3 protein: CASSLDQGSGYEQYF
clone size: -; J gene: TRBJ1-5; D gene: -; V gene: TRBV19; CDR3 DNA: TGTGCCAGTAGTATTAATGGTTTGGGGGCTAGCAATCAGCCCCAGCATTTT; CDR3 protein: CASSINGLGASNQPQHF
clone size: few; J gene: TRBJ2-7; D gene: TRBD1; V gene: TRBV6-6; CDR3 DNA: TGTGCCAGCAGTTACTCGAGGGACAGCTCCTACGAGCAGTACTTC; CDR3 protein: CASSYSRDSSYEQYF
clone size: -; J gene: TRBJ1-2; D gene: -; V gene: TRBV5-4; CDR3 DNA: TGTGCCAGCAGCTTGGACGGCGGAAACTATGGCTACACCTTC; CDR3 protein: CASSLDGGNYGYTF
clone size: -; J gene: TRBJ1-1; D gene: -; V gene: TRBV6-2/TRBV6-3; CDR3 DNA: TGTGCCAGCAGTTGGGGAGACACTGAAGCTTTCTTT; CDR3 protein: CASSWGDTEAFF
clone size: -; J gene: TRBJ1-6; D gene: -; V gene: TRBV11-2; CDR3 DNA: TGTGCCAGCAGCTTAGATGGGGAATGGGGGGATTCACCCCTCCACTTT; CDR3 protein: CASSLDGEWGDSPLHF
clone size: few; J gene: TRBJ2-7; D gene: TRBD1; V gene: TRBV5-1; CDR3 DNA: TGCGCCAGCGATCCGGGACAGGGCTACGAGCAGTACTTC; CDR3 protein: CASDPGQGYEQYF
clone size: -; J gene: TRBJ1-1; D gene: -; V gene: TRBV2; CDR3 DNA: TGTGCCAGCAGTGGGGACTTGAACACTGAAGCTTTCTTT; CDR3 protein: CASSGDLNTEAFF
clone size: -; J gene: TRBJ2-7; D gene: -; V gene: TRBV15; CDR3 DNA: TGTGCCACCAGCAGAGACGATGGGCCCCCACTGTACGAGCAGTACTTC; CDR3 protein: CATSRDDGPPLYEQYF
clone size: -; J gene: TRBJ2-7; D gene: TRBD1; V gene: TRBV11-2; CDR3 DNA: TGTGCCAGCAGCCCGACAGGGTTTGACGAGCAGTACTTC; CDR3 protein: CASSPTGFDEQYF
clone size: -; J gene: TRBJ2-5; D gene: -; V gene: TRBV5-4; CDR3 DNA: TGTGCCAGCAGTTATGACTTACAAGAGACCCAGTACTTC; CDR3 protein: CASSYDLQETQYF
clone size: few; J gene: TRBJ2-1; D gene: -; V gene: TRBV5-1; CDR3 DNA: TGCGCCAGCAGCCGACTAATGGGAGAAGCCAATGAGCAGTTCTTC; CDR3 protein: CASSRLMGEANEQFF
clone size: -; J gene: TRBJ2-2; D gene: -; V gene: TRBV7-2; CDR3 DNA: TGTGCCAGCAGCTTCACGGCCGGGGAGCTGTTTTTT; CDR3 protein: CASSFTAGELFF
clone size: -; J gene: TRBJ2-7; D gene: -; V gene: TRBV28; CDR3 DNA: TGTGCCAGCAGTTTGGTTCGGCGGGACAGAGGCTACGAGCAGTACTTC; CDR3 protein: CASSLVRRDRGYEQYF
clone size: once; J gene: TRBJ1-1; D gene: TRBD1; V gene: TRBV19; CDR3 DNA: TGTGCCAGTAGTATCCAGGGGGCCTACACTGAAGCTTTCTTT; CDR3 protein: CASSIQGAYTEAFF
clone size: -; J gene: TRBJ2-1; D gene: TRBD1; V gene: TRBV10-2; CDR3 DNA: TGCGCCAGCAGTGAGTCGGAGAGGACAGGTCACAATGAGCAGTTCTTC; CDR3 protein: CASSESERTGHNEQFF
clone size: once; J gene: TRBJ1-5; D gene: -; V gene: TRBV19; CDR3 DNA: TGTGCCAGTAGATCATCCCTACAGGGTGGCAATCAGCCCCAGCATTTT; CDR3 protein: CASRSSLQGGNQPQHF
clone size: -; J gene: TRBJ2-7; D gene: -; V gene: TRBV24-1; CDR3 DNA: TGTGCCACCAGTGACATTTCGGGAAAAACGCACCACGAGCAGTACTTC; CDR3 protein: CATSDISGKTHHEQYF
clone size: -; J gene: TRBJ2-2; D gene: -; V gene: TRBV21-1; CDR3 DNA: TGTGCCAGCATCCCTTTAGCGGGAGAGTTTGGCGGGGAGCTGTTTTTT; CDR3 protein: CASIPLAGEFGGELFF
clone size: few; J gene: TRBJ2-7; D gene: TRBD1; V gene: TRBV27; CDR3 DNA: TGTGCCAGCAGTTTTTCTAACAGGGGATACGAGCAGTACTTC; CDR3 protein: CASSFSNRGYEQYF
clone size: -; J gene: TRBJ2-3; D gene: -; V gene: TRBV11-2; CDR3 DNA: TGTGCCAGCAGATTAAGCGGTGCCCCTTTTAGCACAGATACGCAGTATTTT; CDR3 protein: CASRLSGAPFSTDTQYF
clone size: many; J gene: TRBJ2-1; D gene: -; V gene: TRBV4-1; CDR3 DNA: TGCGCCAGCAGCCAATCATCCTTCAGCTCCTACAATGAGCAGTTCTTC; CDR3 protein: CASSQSSFSSYNEQFF
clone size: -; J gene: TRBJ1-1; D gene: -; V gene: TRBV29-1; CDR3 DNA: TGCAGCGTTGAAGATAACCCTGGGAGCAGGAACACTGAAGCTTTCTTT; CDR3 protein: CSVEDNPGSRNTEAFF
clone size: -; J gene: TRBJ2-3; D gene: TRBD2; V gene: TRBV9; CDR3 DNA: TGTGCCAGCAGCGTCCTAGCGGGAGCAGATACGCAGTATTTT; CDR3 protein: CASSVLAGADTQYF
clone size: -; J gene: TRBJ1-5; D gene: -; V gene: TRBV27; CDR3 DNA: TGTGCCAGCAGACAGCAGGGGAGCAATCAGCCCCAGCATTTT; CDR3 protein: CASRQQGSNQPQHF
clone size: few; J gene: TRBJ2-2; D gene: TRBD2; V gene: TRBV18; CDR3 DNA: TGTGCCAGCTCACCACCCGGGGGAGGGCCCACCGGGGAGCTGTTTTTT; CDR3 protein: CASSPPGGGPTGELFF
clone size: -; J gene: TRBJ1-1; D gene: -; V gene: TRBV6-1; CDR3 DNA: TGTGCCAGCACACTAGCGGGGGCCGACACTGAAGCTTTCTTT; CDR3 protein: CASTLAGADTEAFF
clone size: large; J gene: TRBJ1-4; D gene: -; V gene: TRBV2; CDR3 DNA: TGTGCCAGCAGTGGTGGACAGTTGAATGAAAAACTGTTTTTT; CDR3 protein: CASSGGQLNEKLFF
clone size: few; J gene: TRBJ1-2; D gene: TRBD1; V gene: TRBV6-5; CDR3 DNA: TGTGCCAGCAGGACAGGGACAAACAGCTATGGCTACACCTTC; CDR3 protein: CASRTGTNSYGYTF
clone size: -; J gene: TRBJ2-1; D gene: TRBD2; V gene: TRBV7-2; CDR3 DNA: TGTGCCAGCAGCTTGGCTAGCGGGGCATACAATGAGCAGTTCTTC; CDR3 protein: CASSLASGAYNEQFF
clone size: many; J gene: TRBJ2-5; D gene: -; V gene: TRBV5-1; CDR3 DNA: TGCGCCAGCAGCCTCAGGGGAGGGGAGACCCAGTACTTC; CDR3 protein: CASSLRGGETQYF
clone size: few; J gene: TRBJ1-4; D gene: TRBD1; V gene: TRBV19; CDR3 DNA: TGTGCCAGTAGTGCGGGACAGGTAGTAGGAGAAAAACTGTTTTTT; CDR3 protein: CASSAGQVVGEKLFF
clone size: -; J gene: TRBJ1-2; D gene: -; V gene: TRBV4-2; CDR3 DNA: TGTGCCAGCAGCCAAGATCGGAGCAGCTATGGCTACACCTTC; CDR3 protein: CASSQDRSSYGYTF
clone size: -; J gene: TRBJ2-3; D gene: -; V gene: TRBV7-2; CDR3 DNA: TGTGCCAGCAGCCCCTGGGGTTTAGGACTTCGCACAGATACGCAGTATTTT; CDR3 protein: CASSPWGLGLRTDTQYF
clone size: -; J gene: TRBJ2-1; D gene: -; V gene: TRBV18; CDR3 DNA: TGTGCCAGCTCACCGGGAGGGGGCTCCTACAATGAGCAGTTCTTC; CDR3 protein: CASSPGGGSYNEQFF
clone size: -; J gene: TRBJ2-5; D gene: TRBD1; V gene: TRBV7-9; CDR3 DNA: TGTGCCAGCAGCTTAGAAGGGGGCGGAGAGACCCAGTACTTC; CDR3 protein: CASSLEGGGETQYF
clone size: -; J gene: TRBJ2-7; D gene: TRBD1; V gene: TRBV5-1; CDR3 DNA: TGCGCCAGCAGCTCCGGACAGGGAACCTACGAGCAGTACTTC; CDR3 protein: CASSSGQGTYEQYF
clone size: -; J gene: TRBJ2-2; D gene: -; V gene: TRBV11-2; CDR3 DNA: TGTGCCAGCAGCCCTCTTGCCTCTATCGGCGGGGAGCTGTTTTTT; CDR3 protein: CASSPLASIGGELFF
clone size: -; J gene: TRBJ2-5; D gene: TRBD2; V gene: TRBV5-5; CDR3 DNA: TGTGCCAGCAGCTTGACGGGGGGAGAAGAGACCCAGTACTTC; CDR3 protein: CASSLTGGEETQYF
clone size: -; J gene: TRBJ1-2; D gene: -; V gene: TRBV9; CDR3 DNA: TGTGCCAGCAGCCCACGACAGGATCCATTAACCTATGGCTACACCTTC; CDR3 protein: CASSPRQDPLTYGYTF
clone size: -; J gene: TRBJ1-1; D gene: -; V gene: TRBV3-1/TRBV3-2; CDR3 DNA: TGTGCCAGCAGCCAAGACATTGCATCAGGTTGGGCTTTCTTT; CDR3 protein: CASSQDIASGWAFF
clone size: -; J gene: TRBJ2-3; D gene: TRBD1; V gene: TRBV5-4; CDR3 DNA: TGTGCCAGCAGCCCGCGGACAGGGGGGGCACCAGATACGCAGTATTTT; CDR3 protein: CASSPRTGGAPDTQYF
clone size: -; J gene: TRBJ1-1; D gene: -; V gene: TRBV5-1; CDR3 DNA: TGCGCCAGCAGCTTGGCAGGGAACACTGAAGCTTTCTTT; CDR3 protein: CASSLAGNTEAFF